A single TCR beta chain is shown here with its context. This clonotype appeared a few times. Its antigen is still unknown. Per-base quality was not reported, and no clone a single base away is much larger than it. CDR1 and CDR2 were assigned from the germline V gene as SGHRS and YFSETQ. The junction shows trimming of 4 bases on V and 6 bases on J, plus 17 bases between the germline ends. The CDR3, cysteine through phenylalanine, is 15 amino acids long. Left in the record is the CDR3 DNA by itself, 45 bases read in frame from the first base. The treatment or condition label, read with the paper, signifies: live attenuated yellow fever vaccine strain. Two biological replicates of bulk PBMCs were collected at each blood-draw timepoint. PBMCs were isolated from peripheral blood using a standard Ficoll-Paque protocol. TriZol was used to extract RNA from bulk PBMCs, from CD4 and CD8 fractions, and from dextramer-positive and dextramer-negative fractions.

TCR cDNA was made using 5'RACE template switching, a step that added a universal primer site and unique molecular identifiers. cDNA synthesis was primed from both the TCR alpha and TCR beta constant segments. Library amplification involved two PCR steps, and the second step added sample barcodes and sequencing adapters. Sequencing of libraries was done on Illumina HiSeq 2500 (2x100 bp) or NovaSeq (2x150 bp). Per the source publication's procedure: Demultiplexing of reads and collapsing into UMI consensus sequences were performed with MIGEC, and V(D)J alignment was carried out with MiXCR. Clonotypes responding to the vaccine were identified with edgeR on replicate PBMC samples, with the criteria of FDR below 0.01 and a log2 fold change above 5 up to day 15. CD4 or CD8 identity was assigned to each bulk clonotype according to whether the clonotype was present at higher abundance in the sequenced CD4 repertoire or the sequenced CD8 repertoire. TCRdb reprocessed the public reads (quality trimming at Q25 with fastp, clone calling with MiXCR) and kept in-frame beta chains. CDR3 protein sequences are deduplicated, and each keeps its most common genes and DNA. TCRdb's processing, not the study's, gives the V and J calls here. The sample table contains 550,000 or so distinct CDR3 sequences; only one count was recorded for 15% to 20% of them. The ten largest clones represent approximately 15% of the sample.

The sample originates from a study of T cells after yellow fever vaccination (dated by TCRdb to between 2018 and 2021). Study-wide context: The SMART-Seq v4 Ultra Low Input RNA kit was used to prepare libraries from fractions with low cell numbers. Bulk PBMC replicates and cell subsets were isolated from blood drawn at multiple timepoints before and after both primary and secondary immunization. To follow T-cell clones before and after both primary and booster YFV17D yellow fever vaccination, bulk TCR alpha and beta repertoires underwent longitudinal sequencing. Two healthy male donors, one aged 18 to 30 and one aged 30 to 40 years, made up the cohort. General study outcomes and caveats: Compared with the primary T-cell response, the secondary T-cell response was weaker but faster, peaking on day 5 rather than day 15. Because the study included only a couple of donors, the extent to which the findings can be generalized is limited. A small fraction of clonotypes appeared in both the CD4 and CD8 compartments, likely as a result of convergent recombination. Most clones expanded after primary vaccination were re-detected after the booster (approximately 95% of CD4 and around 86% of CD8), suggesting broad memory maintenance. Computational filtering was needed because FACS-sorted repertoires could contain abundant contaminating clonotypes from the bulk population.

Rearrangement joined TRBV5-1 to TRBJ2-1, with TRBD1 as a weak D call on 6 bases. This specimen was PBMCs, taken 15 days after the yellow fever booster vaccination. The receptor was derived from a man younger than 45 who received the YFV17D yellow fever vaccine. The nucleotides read TGCGCCAGCAGCCCCACCGGGACACTCACCAATGAGCAGTTCTTC. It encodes CASSPTGTLTNEQFF.